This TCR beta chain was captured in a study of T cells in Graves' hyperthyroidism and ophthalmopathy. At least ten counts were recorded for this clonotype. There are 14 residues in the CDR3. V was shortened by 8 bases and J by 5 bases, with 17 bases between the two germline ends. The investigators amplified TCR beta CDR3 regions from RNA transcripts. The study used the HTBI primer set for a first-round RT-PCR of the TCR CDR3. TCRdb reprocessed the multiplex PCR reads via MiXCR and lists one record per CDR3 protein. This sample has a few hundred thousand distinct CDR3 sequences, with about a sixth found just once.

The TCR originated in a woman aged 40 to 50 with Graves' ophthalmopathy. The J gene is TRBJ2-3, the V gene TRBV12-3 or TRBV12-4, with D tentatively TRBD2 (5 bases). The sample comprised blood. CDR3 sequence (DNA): TGTGCCAGCCCGATGCGGGCTGTTGGAGATACGCAGTATTTT. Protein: CASPMRAVGDTQYF.